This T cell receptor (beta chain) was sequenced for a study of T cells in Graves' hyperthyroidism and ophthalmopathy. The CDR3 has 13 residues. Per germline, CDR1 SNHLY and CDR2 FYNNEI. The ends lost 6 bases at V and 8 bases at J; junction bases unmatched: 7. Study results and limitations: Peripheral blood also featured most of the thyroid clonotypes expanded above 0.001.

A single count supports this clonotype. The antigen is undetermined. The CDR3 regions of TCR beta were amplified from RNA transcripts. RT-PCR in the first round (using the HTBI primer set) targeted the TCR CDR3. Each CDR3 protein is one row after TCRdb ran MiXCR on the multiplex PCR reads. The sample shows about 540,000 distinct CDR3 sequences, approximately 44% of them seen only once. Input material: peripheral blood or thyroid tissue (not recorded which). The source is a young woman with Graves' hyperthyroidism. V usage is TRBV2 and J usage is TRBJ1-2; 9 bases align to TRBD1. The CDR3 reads CASRRQGGEGYTF. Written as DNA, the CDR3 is TGTGCCAGCAGGAGACAGGGGGGGGAGGGCTACACCTTC.